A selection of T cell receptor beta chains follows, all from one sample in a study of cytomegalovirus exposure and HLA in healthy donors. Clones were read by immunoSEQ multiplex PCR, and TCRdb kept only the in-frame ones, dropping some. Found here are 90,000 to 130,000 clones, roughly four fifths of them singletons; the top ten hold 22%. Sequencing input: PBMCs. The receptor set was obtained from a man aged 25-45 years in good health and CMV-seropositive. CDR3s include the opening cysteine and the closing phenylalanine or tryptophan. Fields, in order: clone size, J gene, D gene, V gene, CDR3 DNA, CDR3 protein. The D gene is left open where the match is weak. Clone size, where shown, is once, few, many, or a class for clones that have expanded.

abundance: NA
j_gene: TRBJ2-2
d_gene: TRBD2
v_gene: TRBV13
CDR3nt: TGTGCCAGCAGCCGACTACTAGCGGGAGAGACCGGGGAGCTGTTTTTT
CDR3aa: CASSRLLAGETGELFF

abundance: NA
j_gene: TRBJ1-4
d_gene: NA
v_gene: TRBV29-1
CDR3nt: TGCAGCGTTGGTTTTGGGGCTACTAATGAAAAACTGTTTTTT
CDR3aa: CSVGFGATNEKLFF

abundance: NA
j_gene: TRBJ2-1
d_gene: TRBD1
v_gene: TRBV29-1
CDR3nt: TGCAGCGCCGGGACAGGGCGTGAGCAGTTCTTC
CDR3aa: CSAGTGREQFF

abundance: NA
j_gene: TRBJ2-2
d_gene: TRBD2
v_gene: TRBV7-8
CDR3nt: TGTGCCAGCAGCTTAGCGCCAATCGGGGGGGGGACCGGGGAGCTGTTTTTT
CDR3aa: CASSLAPIGGGTGELFF

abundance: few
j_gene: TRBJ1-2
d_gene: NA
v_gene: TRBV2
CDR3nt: TGTGCCAGCAGTACGGCGGAGACCTATGGCTACACCTTC
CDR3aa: CASSTAETYGYTF

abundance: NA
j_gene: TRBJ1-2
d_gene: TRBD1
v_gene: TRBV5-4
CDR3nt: TGTGCCAGCACCCCGGGACAGATCTATGGCTACACCTTC
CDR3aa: CASTPGQIYGYTF

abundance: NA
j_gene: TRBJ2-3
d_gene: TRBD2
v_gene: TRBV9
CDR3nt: TGTGCCAGCAGCTCCGGCGGGGGGGCCACAGATACGCAGTATTTT
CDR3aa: CASSSGGGATDTQYF

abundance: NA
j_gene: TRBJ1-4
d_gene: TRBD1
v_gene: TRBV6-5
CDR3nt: TGTGCCAGCAGTTACAGGGGGCGACCCAGCGAAAAACTGTTTTTT
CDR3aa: CASSYRGRPSEKLFF

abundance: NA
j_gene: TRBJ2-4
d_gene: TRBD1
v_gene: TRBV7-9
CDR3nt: TGTGCCAGCAGCTTAGTGGTCGGACAGGGGGTAATTAGCATTCAGTACTTC
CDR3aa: CASSLVVGQGVISIQYF

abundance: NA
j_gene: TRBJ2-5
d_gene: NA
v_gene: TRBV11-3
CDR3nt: TGTGCCAGCAGCTTAAAGACAGGATTCGAGGGGACCCAGTACTTC
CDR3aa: CASSLKTGFEGTQYF

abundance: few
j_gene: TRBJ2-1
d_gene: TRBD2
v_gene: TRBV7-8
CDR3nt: TGTGCCAGCAAGGGGCTAGCGGGCCCAAAGTCCTACAATGAGCAGTTCTTC
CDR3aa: CASKGLAGPKSYNEQFF

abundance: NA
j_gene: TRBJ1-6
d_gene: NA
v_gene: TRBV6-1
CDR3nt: TGTGCCAGCAATCTGAACAGGGTACTCGAGTCACCCCTCCACTTT
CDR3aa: CASNLNRVLESPLHF

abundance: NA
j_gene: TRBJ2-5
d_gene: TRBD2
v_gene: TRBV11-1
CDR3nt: TGTGCCAGCAGATCAGCCGGGGGGGGAGGAGGGCAAGAGACCCAGTACTTC
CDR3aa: CASRSAGGGGGQETQYF

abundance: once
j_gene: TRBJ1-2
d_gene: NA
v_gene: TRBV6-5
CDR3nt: TGTGCCAGCAGTTACGGTTATGGTGGAGGGGACGGCTACACCTTC
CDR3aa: CASSYGYGGGDGYTF

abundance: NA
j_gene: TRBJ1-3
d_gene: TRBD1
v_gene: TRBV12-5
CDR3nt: TGTGCTAGTGGTCCGCTGGGGACAGGGCTTGGAAACACCATATATTTT
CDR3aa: CASGPLGTGLGNTIYF

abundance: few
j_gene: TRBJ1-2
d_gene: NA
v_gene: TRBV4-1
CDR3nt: TGCGCCAGCAGCCAAGCGGCAGGGGAACACTATGGCTACACCTTC
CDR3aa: CASSQAAGEHYGYTF

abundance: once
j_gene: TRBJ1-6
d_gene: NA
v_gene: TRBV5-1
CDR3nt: TGCGCCAGCAGCTTGGTGGGGAGGAGCTCCTATAATTCACCCCTCCACTTT
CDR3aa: CASSLVGRSSYNSPLHF

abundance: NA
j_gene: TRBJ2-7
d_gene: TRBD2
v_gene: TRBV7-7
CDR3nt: TGTGCCAGCAGCCCCCGACTAGCGGGTCCGTACGAGCAGTACTTC
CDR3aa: CASSPRLAGPYEQYF

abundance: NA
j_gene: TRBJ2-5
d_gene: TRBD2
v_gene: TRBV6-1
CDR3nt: TGTGCCAGCACTAACGCGGGGGGGGCCGGTGAGACCCAGTACTTC
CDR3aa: CASTNAGGAGETQYF

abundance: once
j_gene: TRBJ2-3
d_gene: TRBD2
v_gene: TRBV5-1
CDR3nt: TGCGCCAGCAGCGTACCCCGGGGAGGGGACGCAGATACGCAGTATTTT
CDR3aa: CASSVPRGGDADTQYF

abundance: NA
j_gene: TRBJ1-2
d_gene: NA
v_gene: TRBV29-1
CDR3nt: TGCAGCGTCGCCACAGGGTTTGTTGATGGCTACACCTTC
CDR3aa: CSVATGFVDGYTF

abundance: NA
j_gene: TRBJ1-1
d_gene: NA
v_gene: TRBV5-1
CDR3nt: TGCGCCAGCAGCTTGAAGGGGGACACTGAAGCTTTCTTT
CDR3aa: CASSLKGDTEAFF

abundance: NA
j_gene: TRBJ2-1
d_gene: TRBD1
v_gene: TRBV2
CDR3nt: TGTGCCAGCAGAGAAAGGACAGGGGAATCCTACAATGAGCAGTTCTTC
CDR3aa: CASRERTGESYNEQFF

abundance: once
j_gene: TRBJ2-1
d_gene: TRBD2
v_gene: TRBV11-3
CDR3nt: TGTGCCAGCAGCGCTTGGGGACTAGCGGAACCCTCCTACAATGAGCAGTTCTTC
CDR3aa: CASSAWGLAEPSYNEQFF

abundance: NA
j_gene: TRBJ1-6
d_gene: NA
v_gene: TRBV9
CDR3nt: TGTGCCAGCAGCGTAGCCTCAGGGCAGTCACCCCTCCACTTT
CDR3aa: CASSVASGQSPLHF

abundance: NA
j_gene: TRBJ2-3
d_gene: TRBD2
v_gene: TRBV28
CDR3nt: TGTGCCAGCAGTTTATGGATGCGGGGACTAGCGGACACAGATACGCAGTATTTT
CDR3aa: CASSLWMRGLADTDTQYF

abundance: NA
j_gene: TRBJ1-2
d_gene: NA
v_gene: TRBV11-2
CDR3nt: TGTGCCAGCAGCTTACACCCGACCAGGAACTATGGCTACACCTTC
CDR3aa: CASSLHPTRNYGYTF

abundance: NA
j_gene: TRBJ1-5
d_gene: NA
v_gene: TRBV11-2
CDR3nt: TGTGCCAGCAGCCACTCTCCGGGTCAGCCCCAGCATTTT
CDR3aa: CASSHSPGQPQHF

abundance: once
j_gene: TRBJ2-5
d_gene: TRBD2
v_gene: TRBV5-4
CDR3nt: TGTGCCAGCAGCACCAGGACTAGCGGGGATCAAGAGACCCAGTACTTC
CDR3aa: CASSTRTSGDQETQYF

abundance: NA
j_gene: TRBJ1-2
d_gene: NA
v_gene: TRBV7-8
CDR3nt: TGTGCCAGCAGCTTAGCGGGGGGATCCCCCTATGGCTACACCTTC
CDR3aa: CASSLAGGSPYGYTF

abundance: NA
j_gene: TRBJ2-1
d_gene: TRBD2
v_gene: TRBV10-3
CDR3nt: TGTGCCATCAGGGAGGGACTAGCGGGGTTTAATGAGCAGTTCTTC
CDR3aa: CAIREGLAGFNEQFF

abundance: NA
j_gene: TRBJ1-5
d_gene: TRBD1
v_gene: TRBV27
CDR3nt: TGTGCCAGACGGACAGGGGGCTTCAATCAGCCCCAGCATTTT
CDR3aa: CARRTGGFNQPQHF

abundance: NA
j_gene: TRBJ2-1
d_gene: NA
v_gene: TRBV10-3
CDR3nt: TGTGCCATCAGTGATGTGTTGGAGATTGCCTACAATGAGCAGTTCTTC
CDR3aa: CAISDVLEIAYNEQFF

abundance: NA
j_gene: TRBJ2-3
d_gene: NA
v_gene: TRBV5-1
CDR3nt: TGCGCCAGCAGCCAACAGGGCTTAGGCACAGATACGCAGTATTTT
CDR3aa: CASSQQGLGTDTQYF

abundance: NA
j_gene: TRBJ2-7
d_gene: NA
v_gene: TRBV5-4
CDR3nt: TGTGCCAGCAGTTTTACCAGAGGTAGCTCCTACGAGCAGTACTTC
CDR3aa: CASSFTRGSSYEQYF

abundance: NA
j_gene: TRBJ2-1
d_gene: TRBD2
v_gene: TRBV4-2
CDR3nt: TGTGCCAGCAGCCAAGAGGCTAGCGGGGGTTACAATGAGCAGTTCTTC
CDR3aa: CASSQEASGGYNEQFF